This T cell receptor (beta chain) derives from a study of T-cell memory formation after mild COVID-19. Study at large: TCR clusters were largely donor specific. Study results and caveats: There were some responding clones in pre-infection memory, which suggested that cross-reactive memory had joined.

As regards this clonotype: Its antigen is undetermined.

MiXCR, run by TCRdb on the 5' RACE reads, gives a single entry per CDR3 protein. The table includes hundreds of thousands of distinct CDR3 sequences, about 23% detected once. The sequenced sample consisted of PBMCs or a T cell subset sorted from them (not recorded which). The sequence derives from an adult woman who had mild COVID-19 (a few samples of this study predate the infection). Cell type and time point are not known.

The CDR3 DNA is TGTGCCAGCTCACCTCCTTCTAGGGCCAACGTCCTGACTTTC. Its translation: CASSPPSRANVLTF. The chain links TRBV18 to TRBJ2-6; D is uncertain. The CDR3 runs to 14 residues. CDR1 and CDR2 from the germline V gene are KGHSH and LQKENI. V was shortened by 3 bases and J by 5 bases, with 8 bases between the two germline ends.